The 31 T cell receptor beta chains below come from one sample, sequenced in a study of shared clonotypes between healthy human individuals. The repertoire was sequenced with immunoSEQ multiplex PCR; TCRdb's copy has only in-frame clones and lacks some. The table has some 1 million clones, under 80% seen once. The sequenced sample consisted of memory CD4+ T cells sorted from blood. The subset here: CD45RA-negative fraction. These receptors came from a young man in good health.

The chain couples TRBV19 to TRBJ1-5; D remains ambiguous. This CDR3 contains 15 residues. The germline gives CDR1 LNHDA, CDR2 SQIVND (reference sequence). Deletions cut 5 bases from V and 6 bases from J, with 17 bases between. Here the CDR3 reads CASSLTGGSGQPQHF. The DNA for the CDR3 is TGTGCCAGTAGTCTCACCGGCGGGTCCGGTCAGCCCCAGCATTTT.

The V call is TRBV5-4, the J call TRBJ2-7; possibly TRBD2 for D (5 bases). The V gene's germline CDR1 is SGHNT and CDR2 YYREEE (reference sequence). CDR3 length: 14 amino acids. Between the trimmed V and J ends, which lost 0 bases and 5 bases, there was a span of 12 bases. The CDR3 DNA is TGTGCCAGCAGCTTGGATGCAGGACTTAACGAGCAGTACTTC. It encodes CASSLDAGLNEQYF.

The rearrangement links TRBV5-1 to TRBJ2-1; 7 positions agree with TRBD1. This CDR3 spans 14 amino acids. V trimming: 6 bases; J trimming: 2 bases; junction bases outside the gene matches: 5. The germline V gene encodes CDR1 SGHRS and CDR2 YFSETQ. The DNA of the CDR3 is TGCGCCAGCAAACCGGGACAGACCTACAATGAGCAGTTCTTC. Translated: CASKPGQTYNEQFF.

This clone was counted only a few times. The gene calls are TRBV6-5 and TRBJ2-1, with TRBD2 identical over 9 bases. The CDR3 totals 14 residues. Germline CDR1 is MNHEY and CDR2 is SVGAGI. J lost 8 bases, V lost 5 bases, and 7 bases had no gene match. The CDR3 is CASSPGLALHEQFF. CDR3 DNA: TGTGCCAGCAGTCCGGGACTAGCATTGCATGAGCAGTTCTTC.

CDR3 sequence reads: CASSIPGQGRSYGYTF. DNA for the CDR3: TGTGCCAGTAGTATACCGGGACAGGGGAGATCGTATGGCTACACCTTC. This chain joins TRBV19 and TRBJ1-2; 10 bases fit TRBD1. The V gene end was trimmed by 2 bases and the J gene end by 5 bases; junction bases not matched to a gene: 8. The CDR3 covers 16 residues. Germline loops: CDR1 LNHDA, CDR2 SQIVND (reference sequence). The full variable domain, its missing parts supplied by reference TRBV19 and TRBJ1-2, is DGGITQSPKYLFRKEGQNVTLSCEQNLNHDAMYWYRQDPGQGLRLIYYSQIVNDFQKGDIAEGYSVSREKKESFPLTVTSAQKNPTAFYLCASSIPGQGRSYGYTFGSGTRLTVV.

The rearrangement uses TRBV28 and TRBJ2-7, with 9 bases fitting TRBD2. This CDR3 region has 13 residues. The germline CDR1 and CDR2 sequences are MDHEN and SYDVKM. V trimming: 6 bases; J trimming: 5 bases; junction bases outside the gene matches: 5. The CDR3 sequence: CASSAGGFNEQYF. In nucleotides, the CDR3 is TGTGCCAGCAGCGCGGGGGGGTTCAACGAGCAGTACTTC. Using reference TRBV28 and TRBJ2-7 for the parts outside the CDR3, the full variable domain is DVKVTQSSRYLVKRTGEKVFLECVQDMDHENMFWYRQDPGLGLRLIYFSYDVKMKEKGDIPEGYSVSREKKERFSLILESASTNQTSMYLCASSAGGFNEQYFGPGTRLTVT.

The chain joins TRBV7-8 to TRBJ1-1; a weak D match, TRBD1 (5 bases). V shed 5 bases and J shed 4 bases, with 11 bases lying between them. Germline V CDR1 and CDR2: SGHVS, FQNEAQ. This CDR3 is built from 13 residues. The CDR3 spells CASSERGRTEAFF. The DNA for the CDR3 is TGTGCCAGCAGCGAGAGGGGACGCACTGAAGCTTTCTTT.

This sequence joins TRBV10-3 and TRBJ1-5; D gene unclear. The CDR3 loop spans 13 amino acids. Trimming removed 2 bases from V and 8 bases from J, with 10 bases in between. Germline V gene sequence: CDR1 ENHRY, CDR2 SYGVKD. DNA for the CDR3: TGTGCCATCAGTGAGGGAGGGATGAAGCCCCAGCATTTT. Its translation is CAISEGGMKPQHF.

V usage is TRBV5-4 and J usage is TRBJ2-7, with 16 bases aligning to TRBD2. J was trimmed by 3 bases and V by 0 bases; bases with no gene match: 6. Germline CDR1 and CDR2: SGHNT and YYREEE (reference sequence). The CDR3 has 18 amino acids. The CDR3 DNA sequence: TGTGCCAGCAGCTTGGCCGGGACTAGCGGGAGGGCCCTCTACGAGCAGTACTTC. It yields the protein CASSLAGTSGRALYEQYF.

This chain connects TRBV6-6 to TRBJ1-1; TRBD1 is a possible D gene (5 bases). Germline V gives CDR1 MNHNY, CDR2 SVGAGI (reference sequence). This CDR3 is built from 13 residues. V lost 4 bases and J lost 1, with 7 bases in between. The CDR3 loop is CASSSGQNTEAFF. DNA for the CDR3: TGTGCCAGCAGTTCAGGACAGAACACTGAAGCTTTCTTT.

On this clone itself: One end of the junction fails to match germline, which may point to a read error. The gene calls are TRBV6-6 and TRBJ1-1; tentative D call: TRBD1 (5 bases). CDR1 is MNHNY, CDR2 SVGAGI, per germline (reference sequence). The length of the CDR3 is 13 residues. The CDR3 DNA is TGTGCCGGCAGGTTGACAGTGAACACTGAAGCTTTCTTT. It encodes CAGRLTVNTEAFF.

V and J are TRBV28 and TRBJ1-1, with a weak D call TRBD1 (6 bases). V shed 8 bases and J shed 6 bases, with 16 bases lying between them. Germline CDR1 is MDHEN and CDR2 is SYDVKM. CDR3 length: 13 amino acids. CDR3: CASLRGGYPEAFF. For the CDR3, the DNA is TGTGCCAGCCTTAGGGGGGGCTACCCTGAAGCTTTCTTT.

This chain links TRBV6-1 with TRBJ2-1; the match to TRBD1 covers 7 bases. CDR1 and CDR2 (germline): MNHNS, SASEGT. The CDR3 totals 15 residues. Trimming at V came to 2 bases and at J to 4 bases, leaving 5 bases not matched to a gene. CDR3 loop: CASSELGQKYNEQFF. The CDR3 coding sequence is TGTGCCAGCAGTGAATTGGGACAGAAGTACAATGAGCAGTTCTTC.

This chain links TRBV9 with TRBJ2-3; D uncertain. Germline CDR1 SGDLS, CDR2 YYNGEE. Trimming took off 4 bases at V and 4 bases at J, with 19 bases between the two ends. This CDR3 is 16 amino acids long. CDR3 sequence reads: CASSPAVGVAADTQYF. In nucleotides, the CDR3 is TGTGCCAGCAGCCCCGCGGTTGGGGTTGCAGCAGATACGCAGTATTTT.

This clone was picked up a small number of times. The chain combines TRBV7-3 with TRBJ2-1; 8 bases are a match to TRBD2. CDR1 and CDR2 from the germline V gene are SGHTA and FQGTGA. The CDR3 runs to 17 residues. V dropped 5 bases and J dropped 7; count of bases not matched to a gene: 16. The CDR3 DNA is TGTGCCAGCAGCCTTCACGATCGGGGGGGCTGGAAAAATGAGCAGTTCTTC. This translates into CASSLHDRGGWKNEQFF.

V and J are TRBV6-5 and TRBJ2-7, with a tentative D call TRBD2 (6 bases). Trimming shortened V by 8 bases and J by 6 bases, and 14 bases separated the two germline ends. The CDR3 sequence is 12 residues long. Germline values: CDR1 MNHEY, CDR2 SVGAGI. CDR3 amino acids: CASATQGGEQYF. The CDR3 coding sequence is TGTGCCAGCGCCACCCAGGGAGGCGAGCAGTACTTC.

The genes are TRBV10-1 and TRBJ1-5; 9 positions match TRBD1. V lost 9 bases and J lost 3; bases outside the gene matches: 3. The CDR3 extends over 13 amino acids. Germline loops: CDR1 WNHNN, CDR2 SYGVQD (reference sequence). The CDR3 is CASRQGDNQPQHF. CDR3 in DNA: TGCGCCAGTAGACAGGGGGACAATCAGCCCCAGCATTTT.

This clone occurred once. The V and J genes are TRBV18 and TRBJ2-3, with 9 bases that match TRBD1. V trimming: 5 bases; J trimming: 3 bases; junction bases outside the gene matches: 6. The CDR3 totals 15 residues. Germline values: CDR1 KGHSH, CDR2 LQKENI. The CDR3 here is CASSTSGTGTDTQYF. The CDR3 DNA is TGTGCCAGCTCAACATCCGGGACAGGGACAGATACGCAGTATTTT.

This clone showed up just a few times. The chain employs TRBV19 and TRBJ2-2, with 8 bases identical to TRBD1. Germline CDR1 reads LNHDA; CDR2 reads SQIVND (reference sequence). V dropped 7 bases and J dropped 5; count of bases not matched to a gene: 6. The CDR3 spans 14 residues. The CDR3 protein is CASTGQGFTGELFF. The CDR3 nucleotides are TGTGCCAGTACAGGACAGGGTTTTACCGGGGAGCTGTTTTTT.

This rearrangement joins TRBV27 to TRBJ1-2; D call uncertain. Germline CDR1 is MNHEY and CDR2 is SMNVEV (reference sequence). This CDR3 is built from 14 residues. V shed 7 bases and J shed 0 bases, with 12 bases lying between them. CDR3 sequence reads: CASNHIGANYGYTF. Here the CDR3 DNA reads TGTGCCAGCAACCACATCGGAGCTAACTATGGCTACACCTTC.

This clone is a singleton in its sample. The chain joins TRBV4-1 to TRBJ2-1; TRBD2 agrees at 15 bases. CDR3 size: 21 residues. With V trimmed by 3 bases and J by 1 base, 13 bases remained unmatched. In germline, CDR1 is MGHRA, CDR2 YSYEKL. CDR3 bases: TGCGCCAGCAGCCATCGCCCGGGACTAGCGGGGGGCATGAATTCCTACAATGAGCAGTTCTTC. Translation gives CASSHRPGLAGGMNSYNEQFF.

The chain uses TRBV5-1 and TRBJ2-5; 10 positions match TRBD1. The J call may not be correct, given that the DNA end is closer to TRBJ2-7. This CDR3 region has 14 residues. Per germline, CDR1 SGHRS and CDR2 YFSETQ. The CDR3 region is CASSTGTGVDEQYF. The CDR3 DNA reads TGCGCCAGCAGTACCGGGACAGGGGTGGACGAGCAGTACTTC.

This clone was seen only a few times. The chain is built from TRBV30 and TRBJ1-1, with TRBD1 matching 7 bases. CDR1 is GTSNPN and CDR2 is SVGIG in the germline V gene (reference sequence). This CDR3 is 13 amino acids long. V shed 8 bases and J 0 bases; nucleotides not matched to a gene: 6. The CDR3: CAGTVLMNTEAFF. DNA of the CDR3: TGTGCCGGGACAGTTCTAATGAACACTGAAGCTTTCTTT.

The rearrangement links TRBV5-1 to TRBJ2-5; D could derive from TRBD1 or TRBD2 (5 bases each). Germline CDR1 SGHRS, CDR2 YFSETQ. This CDR3 has 15 amino acids. V dropped 4 bases and J dropped 4 bases, with 17 bases sitting between them. The CDR3 spells CASSTGDGGRETQYF. CDR3 bases: TGCGCCAGCAGCACTGGGGACGGTGGTCGAGAGACCCAGTACTTC.

The chain is built from TRBV9 and TRBJ1-3; D unresolved. Looked up from germline, CDR1 is SGDLS and CDR2 is YYNGEE. Trimming pared 3 bases from V and 1 base from J, leaving 5 bases between. The CDR3 runs 13 residues. This CDR3 reads CASSGYSGNTIYF. In nucleotides, the CDR3 is TGTGCCAGCAGCGGGTATTCTGGAAACACCATATATTTT.

The chain has TRBV5-1 and TRBJ1-2; 7 bases align to TRBD1. Germline V gives CDR1 SGHRS, CDR2 YFSETQ. The CDR3 has 16 residues. With 4 bases clipped from V and 7 bases from J, the junction kept 16 bases outside the gene matches. CDR3 sequence (DNA): TGCGCCAGCAGCCCAGGGGGGGGCGCGGACCGAACTGGCTACACCTTC. Translating it yields CASSPGGGADRTGYTF.

The rearrangement uses TRBV2 and TRBJ1-1; 10 bases are a match to TRBD1. Per the germline V gene, CDR1 is SNHLY and CDR2 is FYNNEI. There are 12 residues in the CDR3. Trimming cost V 9 bases and J 6 bases; bases outside gene matches: 4. The CDR3 protein is CARGQGIAEAFF. Here the CDR3 DNA reads TGTGCCAGGGGACAGGGGATCGCTGAAGCTTTCTTT.

This clone has only a few counts. This chain connects TRBV18 to TRBJ2-1; TRBD2 aligns across 7 bases. The CDR3 extends over 21 amino acids. V dropped 3 bases and J dropped 7; count of bases not matched to a gene: 27. Germline-derived CDR1 and CDR2 are KGHSH and LQKENI. The CDR3 sequence: CASSPLPSSSGGSNVGNEQFF. The CDR3 DNA follows: TGTGCCAGCTCACCGCTGCCGTCGTCATCAGGCGGGAGTAACGTCGGGAATGAGCAGTTCTTC.

This clone has a handful of counts. This sequence joins TRBV6-5 and TRBJ2-1; 9 bases map to TRBD1. From germline, CDR1 is MNHEY and CDR2 SVGAGI. V lost 10 bases to trimming and J lost 3 bases; unmatched junction nucleotides: 10. This CDR3 comprises 15 residues. The DNA of the CDR3 is TGTGCCACACGCCGTCCGACAGGGGGCTACAATGAGCAGTTCTTC. It encodes CATRRPTGGYNEQFF.

This clone appeared many times. J is TRBJ2-7 and V is TRBV30, with D perhaps TRBD1 (5 bases). Germline-derived CDR1 and CDR2 are GTSNPN and SVGIG (reference sequence). The length of the CDR3 is 11 residues. Trimming removed 4 bases at V and 2 bases at J, with 6 bases between. The CDR3 DNA sequence: TGTGCCTGGAAGACAGCCTACGAGCAGTACTTC. Its protein is CAWKTAYEQYF.

This sequence joins TRBV6-1 and TRBJ2-6; D might be TRBD1 (5 bases). The CDR3 is made up of 15 amino acids. CDR1 and CDR2 (germline): MNHNS, SASEGT. With 5 bases removed from V and 3 bases from J, the gap between germline ends came to 11 bases. The chain's CDR3 is CASSIWGVGANVLTF. CDR3 coding DNA: TGTGCCAGCAGTATATGGGGCGTTGGGGCCAACGTCCTGACTTTC.